This T cell receptor (beta chain) is from a study of cytomegalovirus exposure and HLA in healthy donors (dated by TCRdb to about 2017). With regard to the full study: In an earlier analysis of some 610 of the donors, under 300 Gb of sequence data and about 110 million unique TCR beta sequences from 150 million to 200 million T cells were reported. An early release covering roughly 580 HLA-typed donors comprised approximately 300 gigabases of sequencing data and tens of millions of unique TCR sequences. The genetic ancestry cluster associated with self-reported Caucasian donors included over 65% of the roughly 360 genotyped donors. The study aimed to test whether signatures of past pathogen exposure could be identified by cataloging public T cell receptors. The study profiled the T cell repertoires of 500 to 800 subjects by immunosequencing and related them to cytomegalovirus serostatus. A separate validation cohort of roughly 130 different subjects was used in addition to the approximately 640-subject first cohort. To predict cytomegalovirus infection status, the study combined high-throughput TCR immunosequencing, statistical association of individual TCRs with disease status, and machine learning. In a later analysis, previously published TCR beta repertoires from more than 500 donors were re-analyzed and high-resolution HLA genotyping was added so that TCR occurrence patterns could be studied. Rather than using new phenotypic data, the later analysis identified candidate immune exposures from TCR beta sequences and from how often those sequences occurred across donors. An earlier analysis of 500 to 750 of the donors applied high-throughput TCR beta sequencing to assess whether each TCR beta V gene segment acted as functional or pseudogenic. Donor age, sex, ethnicity and CMV serostatus were collected together with the repertoire data. In a later genetic analysis, genome-wide SNP genotypes for about three fifths of the roughly 670 donors were used, and that subset was treated as a discovery cohort. Every repertoire in the discovery cohort had been generated on one and the same sequencing platform. Both class I and class II loci were covered by HLA typing, at four-digit resolution. Typing coverage varied by locus: about 620-630 donors for A, B, C, DRB1 and DQB1; 500 to 550 for DQA1; 606 for DPA1; around 450 for DPB1. A handful of DR-DQ haplotypes were handled as single units for association and clustering because linkage in the cohort was strong. Across roughly 420 genotyped donors of the cohort, an average of about 250,000 unique TCR beta nucleotide sequences per donor were sequenced, and roughly 20% of those sequences were non-productive.

From the germline V gene, CDR1 is MDHEN and CDR2 is SYDVKM. Germline trimming amounts to 6 bases on V and 7 bases on J, with 8 as the count of junction bases outside the gene matches. Its CDR3 holds 14 amino acids, cysteine through phenylalanine. Kept here is only the CDR3 DNA, which spans 42 bases and is read in frame from base 1. Study-level results and caveats: In the study, approximately 150 TCR beta chains were listed as associated with cytomegalovirus. An association between a missense DCLRE1C variant and V-gene and J-gene trimming of TCR beta chains was found in a later genetic analysis and replicated in an independent cohort. A cluster of highly shared sequence variants was judged likely to be a technical artifact of the sequencing pipeline. The classifier was reported to diagnose cytomegalovirus status with high specificity and sensitivity in both the original cohort and the validation cohort. Correlated functional status among segregating V segments might be attributable to linkage disequilibrium, but an unknown experimental factor could not be ruled out. When HLA alleles, especially DR and DQ, strongly co-occurred, attributing TCR associations to individual alleles was difficult. According to a later analysis, parvovirus B19, influenza, CMV and Epstein-Barr virus appeared linked to several top co-occurrence clusters. The 87-base-pair reads could not distinguish some IMGT-functional V segments, including TRBV6-2 and TRBV6-3, so those segments were excluded. About 17 rarely observed V segments, including chromosome 9 orphons, were excluded from the earlier analysis of almost 600 of the donors because counts were too low. HLA typing was unavailable for some donors at each locus, so association tests used only the typed subset. A few of the identified cytomegalovirus-associated TCR beta chains were confirmed in vitro to be specific for cytomegalovirus antigens. An earlier analysis of 587 of the donors showed that most TCR beta V segments appeared in productive rearrangements either about 87% or about 30% of the time, which broadly matched IMGT annotations. According to the authors, the approach could potentially be generalized to other disease states and immunological phenotypes. Compared with the roughly 710-donor mean, donors in an Asian-associated ancestry cluster had fewer N-insertions in productive TCRs, according to a later genetic analysis. A further reported finding was that TCR beta sequences accurately predicted the HLA-A and HLA-B alleles for most subjects in the first cohort. The only immune exposure information available for the cohort was CMV serostatus. A later analysis found that most CMV-associated TCR beta chains appeared HLA-restricted, with HLA associations seemingly driven largely by CMV exposure. Across donors, most TCR sequences were observed very rarely, whereas some public TCRs were present in many individuals. According to a later analysis, TCR association rates differed among HLA loci, with DRB1 alleles showing the most associated TCRs and HLA-C alleles showing the fewest. The presence/absence analyses assumed that sequencing depth was roughly uniform across donors, and that assumption may not be true. This cohort had only TCR beta chains sequenced, and the lack of alpha or paired-chain data limited which features could be detected. A later analysis associated about 17,000 TCR beta sequences with specific HLA alleles at a false discovery rate of 0.05. In a later analysis, HLA-associated TCR beta chains were found to be more clonally expanded and to have lower generation probabilities than equally common non-associated chains.

The cohort comprised 670 or so healthy bone marrow donors. At the time of sampling, all cohort members were nominally healthy, though unrecorded immune exposures were likely present. The donor was CMV seronegative and was included in the group of 352 seronegative cohort members. A peripheral blood sample was provided by each donor, and peripheral blood mononuclear cells were used for TCR beta sequencing. Genomic DNA was extracted from the blood cell samples with the Qiagen DNeasy Blood Extraction Kit. The receptor library was made with the immunoSEQ multiplex PCR assay. The multiplex PCR relied on a mix of 60 forward primers for TCR Vbeta segments and 13 reverse primers for TCR Jbeta segments. The CDR3 region of rearranged TCR beta genes was amplified from genomic DNA with a multiplex PCR assay. Amplified TCR beta libraries were sequenced as 87-base-pair reads on the Illumina HiSeq System. On the authors' methods: Across the 670 or so repertoires, a later analysis counted roughly 84 million unique TCR beta chains, roughly 11 million of which were shared by at least two donors. To remove PCR and sequencing errors, raw reads were error-corrected and collapsed into unique sequences using a nearest-neighbor algorithm that merged closely related sequences. V, D and J gene segments were assigned by aligning CDR3 sequences to IMGT reference sequences. For a sequence to be retained, a match of at least six nucleotides was required to both a V gene segment and a J gene segment. A rearrangement was called productive if the CDR3 had no stop codons and remained in frame with V and J, and every other rearrangement was called non-productive. CDR3 was defined by IMGT convention, running from the second conserved V-encoded cysteine to the conserved J-encoded phenylalanine. Sequences without an unambiguous match to a single V gene segment were excluded from the earlier analysis of 587 of the donors. An earlier analysis of fewer than 650 of the donors classified V segments as functional when productive rearrangements were above 56.7% and as segregating when the standard deviation between donors was above 5%. A statistical classification framework was built to diagnose cytomegalovirus status from the catalog of TCR beta chain sequences. V and J gene assignment, in a later analysis, came from comparing TCR nucleotide sequences with IMGT/GENE-DB human TR gene sequences. Using the TCRdist pipeline, a later analysis assigned CDR3 sequences along with most-parsimonious VDJ recombination scenarios. In a later analysis, every TCR beta chain was defined by the combination of its CDR3 amino acid sequence and its V-gene family, and reads without a unique V-gene family were dropped. As a way to deal with suspected cross-contamination and a sequencing artifact, a later analysis dropped roughly 600 nucleotide sequences that were highly shared and had low generation probability. A later analysis calculated a clonal expansion index for each public chain from normalized within-repertoire ranks of inferred template counts. Generation probabilities in a later analysis came from a VDJ recombination model fitted to out-of-frame rearrangements, and those results were checked against IGoR. In a later analysis, hypergeometric tests were used to score TCR-TCR, TCR-HLA and TCR-CMV co-occurrence, with a repertoire-size bias correction applied to TCR pairs. To estimate false discovery rates, a later analysis permuted the HLA or CMV assignments 20 times. In a later analysis, co-occurring TCRs were grouped using DBSCAN, with TCRdist sequence similarity added in when clustering inside HLA-allele-positive subsets. Repertoires with fewer than 30,000 or more than 120,000 public chains were left out of co-occurrence clustering, as were four to six repertoires with anomalous nucleotide sharing. TCRdb retrieved this table from immuneACCESS and kept in-frame rearrangements only. Not all clones are present; in checked studies, unresolved V genes account for under half, and no reason is known for the remainder. V and J calls and clone size follow that table, whereas D and trimming were derived from the DNA. The sample table shows fewer than 110,000 clones, and roughly 76% are seen once. The top ten clones comprise 2% to 3% of the sample.

Worth noting for this clone: The antigen it recognizes is unknown. One base away there is no much larger clone; base qualities are not given.

This receptor was identified in a man between 18 and 35 years old in good health and CMV-seronegative. The sequence links TRBV28 to TRBJ1-5; 8 junctional bases match TRBD1. Source material: PBMCs. The sequence in DNA is TGTGCCAGCAGCTCCGGACAGGGTTGGCAGCCCCAGCATTTT. Protein translation: CASSSGQGWQPQHF.